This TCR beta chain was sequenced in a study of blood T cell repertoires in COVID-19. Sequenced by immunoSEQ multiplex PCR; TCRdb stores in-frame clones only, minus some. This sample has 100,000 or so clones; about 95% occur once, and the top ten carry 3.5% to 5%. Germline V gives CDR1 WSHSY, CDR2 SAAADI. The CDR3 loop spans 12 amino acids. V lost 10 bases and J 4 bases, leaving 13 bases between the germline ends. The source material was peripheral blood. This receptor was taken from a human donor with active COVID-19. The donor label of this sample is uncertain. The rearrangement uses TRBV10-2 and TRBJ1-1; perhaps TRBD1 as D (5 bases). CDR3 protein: CATTQGGTEAFF. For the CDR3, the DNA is TGCGCCACCACCCAGGGTGGCACTGAAGCTTTCTTT.